A selection of T cell receptor beta chains follows, all from one sample in a study of shared clonotypes between healthy human individuals. The assay was immunoSEQ multiplex PCR, and TCRdb's table has in-frame clones only and misses some. The sample consists of roughly 650,000 clones, around 97% of them appearing once. Input material: naive CD4+ T cells sorted from blood. These receptors all stem from a woman aged 30 to 39 in good health. CDR3s include the opening cysteine and the closing phenylalanine or tryptophan. The D gene is left open where the match is weak. Some rows have no size entry. The others give once, few or many, or a class for an expanded clone.

>16|TRBD1|TRBV28|.|TRBJ1-1
TGTGCCAGCAGTTCACCGGGACAGGGGGGAGGCCCTGAAGCTTTCTTT
CASSSPGQGGGPEAFF
>17|.|TRBV25-1|.|TRBJ1-4
TGTGCCAGCAGTGAATTGTGGGAGGGGAGCACTAATGAAAAACTGTTTTTT
CASSELWEGSTNEKLFF
>11|.|TRBV19|.|TRBJ1-2
TGTGCCAGTAGCATGGGTAGGGGCTACACCTTC
CASSMGRGYTF
>14|.|TRBV4-1|.|TRBJ2-3
TGCGCCAGCAGCCAGGTTCTCCAGACAGATACGCAGTATTTT
CASSQVLQTDTQYF
>16|.|TRBV5-1|.|TRBJ2-5
TGCGCCAGCAGCTTGGCCGGTGGGGCGGGAATTGAGACCCAGTACTTC
CASSLAGGAGIETQYF
>17|.|TRBV18|.|TRBJ2-3
TGTGCCAGCTCACCACCGTTATCGAGTGCAGGGACCTCGAACCAGTATTTT
CASSPPLSSAGTSNQYF
>14|.|TRBV5-3|.|TRBJ2-7
TGTGCCAGCAGCTTCCGGACCGAGTCCTACGAGCAGTACTTC
CASSFRTESYEQYF
>16|TRBD2|TRBV5-1|.|TRBJ2-3
TGCGCCAGCAGCTTGGCTCTAGCGGGAGGGTCAGATACGCAGTATTTT
CASSLALAGGSDTQYF
>15|.|TRBV5-4|.|TRBJ2-3
TGTGCCAGCAGCAATCAACTAGCACCCACAGATACGCAGTATTTT
CASSNQLAPTDTQYF
>16|.|TRBV14|.|TRBJ2-2
TGTGCCAGCAGCCTAAGAGCTAGCGTGAACACCGGGGAGCTGTTTTTT
CASSLRASVNTGELFF
>14|.|TRBV6-6|once|TRBJ1-1
TGTGCCAGCAGACCCAGGGAACTTAACACTGAAGCTTTCTTT
CASRPRELNTEAFF
>15|.|TRBV19|.|TRBJ1-4
TGTGCCAGTAGTGGCCCCGTTCGGCCCAATGAAAAACTGTTTTTT
CASSGPVRPNEKLFF
>15|.|TRBV18|.|TRBJ1-1
TGTGCCAGCTCACCCTGGTCTTCTGATGGGACTGAAGCTTTCTTT
CASSPWSSDGTEAFF
>20|TRBD1|TRBV7-7|.|TRBJ2-2
TGTGCCAGCAGCCCCTGGACAGGGGGCCTGCCGATCACGAACACCGGGGAGCTGTTTTTT
CASSPWTGGLPITNTGELFF
>15|.|TRBV9|.|TRBJ2-1
TGTGCCAGCAGCGTGATGCCGGGACTCATCAATGAGCAGTTCTTC
CASSVMPGLINEQFF
>16|TRBD2|TRBV19|once|TRBJ2-5
TGTGCCAGTACCGATCCCGGGACTAGCGGGAGAGGGACCCAGTACTTC
CASTDPGTSGRGTQYF
>16|TRBD2|TRBV28|.|TRBJ2-7
TGTGCCAGCAATGTCGGTAGGGCTAGCGGTTCCTACGAGCAGTACTTC
CASNVGRASGSYEQYF
>11|.|TRBV30|.|TRBJ2-7
TGTGCCTGGACATCTAGCTACGAGCAGTACTTC
CAWTSSYEQYF
>14|.|TRBV6-6|.|TRBJ1-2
TGTGCCAGCAGTGCTGGACAGTGGAACTATGGCTACACCTTC
CASSAGQWNYGYTF
>18|TRBD2|TRBV25-1|.|TRBJ2-5
TGTGCCAGCAGTGGAGGGACTAGCGGAGGGGCTAGCCGAGAGACCCAGTACTTC
CASSGGTSGGASRETQYF
>13|.|TRBV5-1|.|TRBJ1-5
TGCGCCAGCAGCTTCGAGAGCAATCAGCCCCAGCATTTT
CASSFESNQPQHF
>16|.|TRBV5-4|.|TRBJ2-1
TGTGCCAGCAGCTTGGCCTTACTACCGAGGTACAATGAGCAGTTCTTC
CASSLALLPRYNEQFF
>15|TRBD1|TRBV28|once|TRBJ2-7
TGTGCCAGCAGTTACCCGGGACAGGGGACCTACGAGCAGTACTTC
CASSYPGQGTYEQYF
>16|TRBD1|TRBV11-2|once|TRBJ2-6
TGTGCCAGCAGCTTTAGACAGGGGTCTGGGGCCAACGTCCTGACTTTC
CASSFRQGSGANVLTF
>14|TRBD2|TRBV2|.|TRBJ2-7
TGTGCCAGCAGGGGGACTAGCGGGAGCTACGAGCAGTACTTC
CASRGTSGSYEQYF
>14|TRBD1|TRBV18|.|TRBJ2-5
TGTGCCAGCTCACCTACAGGGGGCGGAGAGACCCAGTACTTC
CASSPTGGGETQYF
>13|.|TRBV10-3|.|TRBJ2-5
TGTGCCATCAGTGGGGGAGATCAAGAGACCCAGTACTTC
CAISGGDQETQYF
>15|.|TRBV6-6|.|TRBJ1-1
TGTGCCAGCAGTCCCCAGGGACGGTTGAACACTGAAGCTTTCTTT
CASSPQGRLNTEAFF
>14|TRBD1|TRBV6-5|.|TRBJ1-1
TGTGCCAGCAGTTGGGGACAGACGAACACTGAAGCTTTCTTT
CASSWGQTNTEAFF
>15|.|TRBV19|.|TRBJ2-3
TGTGCCAGTAGTTTGGGTCCCATCTTCACAGATACGCAGTATTTT
CASSLGPIFTDTQYF
>19|TRBD2|TRBV7-3|.|TRBJ2-3
TGTGCCGCCGGCATCGAGGGGGTAAGACTAGCGGGAGCGGGATTGGCGCAGTATTTT
CAAGIEGVRLAGAGLAQYF
>13|.|TRBV6-6|.|TRBJ2-4
TGTGCCAGCAGGGCTGATACAATAAACATTCAGTACTTC
CASRADTINIQYF
>13|.|TRBV18|.|TRBJ2-5
TGTGCCAGCTCACGGTATGCCCAAGAGACCCAGTACTTC
CASSRYAQETQYF
>14|TRBD1|TRBV2|few|TRBJ1-5
TGTGCCAGCAGTTATACAGGGGGCGCCCAGCCCCAGCATTTT
CASSYTGGAQPQHF
>18|TRBD1|TRBV7-9|.|TRBJ1-3
TGTGCCAGCAGCCTCGCGGCGGGGGACAGTCTGGGAGGAAACACCATATATTTT
CASSLAAGDSLGGNTIYF
>13|.|TRBV2|.|TRBJ1-2
TGTGCCAGCAGTGCGGACAGTGCCTATGGCTACACCTTC
CASSADSAYGYTF
>15|.|TRBV7-3|.|TRBJ2-1
TGTGCCAGCAGCTCCCCAGGGGCTAACTACAATGAGCAGTTCTTC
CASSSPGANYNEQFF
>16|.|TRBV7-9|once|TRBJ1-4
TGTGCCAGCAGCCCCAAGACTTGGGCAACTAATGAAAAACTGTTTTTT
CASSPKTWATNEKLFF
>17|.|TRBV6-1|.|TRBJ2-5
TGTGCCAGCAGTGAAACGGGGGTCTCGGGGTACCAAGAGACCCAGTACTTC
CASSETGVSGYQETQYF
>11|TRBD2|TRBV28|.|TRBJ2-5
TGTGCCAATAGCGGGAAAAGGACCCAGTACTTC
CANSGKRTQYF
>16|TRBD2|TRBV6-4|once|TRBJ2-7
TGTGCCAGCAGTGTGCTAGCGGGAGGGCCGGTGCGGGAGCAGTACTTC
CASSVLAGGPVREQYF
>14|TRBD2|TRBV28|.|TRBJ2-2
TGTGCCAGCGAGACTAGCGGAATCACCGGGGAGCTGTTTTTT
CASETSGITGELFF
>17|TRBD2|TRBV11-2|once|TRBJ2-1
TGTGCCAGCAGTCAGAGGGGAAGCGGGAGCTCCTACAATGAGCAGTTCTTC
CASSQRGSGSSYNEQFF
>14|TRBD2|TRBV10-3|.|TRBJ2-3
TGTGCCTCCGGGACTAGCGGGACCACAGATACGCAGTATTTT
CASGTSGTTDTQYF
>15|TRBD1|TRBV19|.|TRBJ2-7
TGTGCCAGTAGTGCCGGGGACAGTTTGACCTACGAGCAGTACTTC
CASSAGDSLTYEQYF
>16|TRBD2|TRBV19|.|TRBJ2-7
TGTGCCAGTAGCAGGCCTACTAGCGGAAGCTCCTACGAGCAGTACTTC
CASSRPTSGSSYEQYF
>13|.|TRBV6-5|.|TRBJ2-7
TGTGCCAGCAGTTACGGGTGGAACTACGAGCAGTACTTC
CASSYGWNYEQYF
>18|TRBD2|TRBV7-2|.|TRBJ2-5
TGTGCCAGCAGCCAGGGACTAGCGGGAGGGTCCTTCCAAGAGACCCAGTACTTC
CASSQGLAGGSFQETQYF
>9|.|TRBV20-1|.|TRBJ1-2
TGCAGTGTCGGGAATGGCTACACCTTC
CSVGNGYTF
>13|.|TRBV7-6|.|TRBJ1-1
TGTGCCAGCAGCTTGACTATGAACACTGAAGCTTTCTTT
CASSLTMNTEAFF
>17|.|TRBV4-1|.|TRBJ1-3
TGCGCCAGCAGCCAAAGGCAGGCCCCGCTCTCTGGAAACACCATATATTTT
CASSQRQAPLSGNTIYF
>12|.|TRBV6-5|.|TRBJ2-7
TGTGCCAGCAGTAAAGACAGTTACGAGCAGTACTTC
CASSKDSYEQYF
>14|.|TRBV7-9|.|TRBJ1-1
TGTGCCAGCAGCTTATCCCCAGAGAACACTGAAGCTTTCTTT
CASSLSPENTEAFF
>13|.|TRBV28|once|TRBJ1-2
TGTGCCAGCAGTTTTGGAGACGGAAATGGCTACACCTTC
CASSFGDGNGYTF
>15|TRBD1|TRBV5-1|.|TRBJ2-5
TGCGCCAGCAGCTATAACAGGGGGCAAGGGGAGACCCAGTACTTC
CASSYNRGQGETQYF
>18|TRBD2|TRBV4-1|.|TRBJ2-1
TGCGCCAGCAGCCAAGAACGTGGGCGGGAGGATACCTACAATGAGCAGTTCTTC
CASSQERGREDTYNEQFF
>12|.|TRBV10-3|.|TRBJ2-7
TGTGCCATCAGTGGTCCTGTGGGGGAGCAGTACTTC
CAISGPVGEQYF